The 25 T cell receptor beta chains in this list originate from one sample, sequenced in a study of CD8+CD57+ T cells in acquired aplastic anemia. Sequencing involved patients with CD8+CD57+ cell expansion previously shown by flow cytometry. Genomic DNA, serving as template, underwent TCR beta VDJ and CDR3 profiling. TCRdb processed the reads anew with MiXCR; each CDR3 protein has one entry. The sample records 250,000 or so distinct CDR3 sequences, more than 40% being singletons. Sequenced input: sorted CD4+, CD8+, or CD8+CD57+ T cells (not recorded which) from PBMCs. These receptors were collected from a human donor with aplastic anemia.

V gene TRBV6-5 combines with J gene TRBJ2-7; D is uncertain. CDR3 size: 14 residues. V gave up 0 bases and J gave up 5 bases, with 11 bases separating them. Per the germline V gene, CDR1 is MNHEY and CDR2 is SVGAGI. CDR3 in DNA: TGTGCCAGCAGTTACTCAACTGGGTCCCACGAGCAGTACTTC. Amino acid sequence: CASSYSTGSHEQYF.

In its sample, this clonotype was seen a few times. A much larger clone lies one base from this, so it may be a read error. The gene calls are TRBV6-5 and TRBJ1-2, with D hard to call. The CDR3 covers 14 residues. Per germline, CDR1 MNHEY and CDR2 SVGAGI. This CDR3 is CAGSYSGSNYGYTF. The CDR3 bases are TGTGCCGGCAGTTACTCCGGGAGCAACTATGGCTACACCTTC.

There are a few counts of this clonotype. The chain has TRBV6-9 and TRBJ2-4; D is uncertain. V lost 0 bases and J lost 3, with 15 bases in between. The CDR3 has 17 residues. Per germline, CDR1 MNHGY and CDR2 SVAAGI. The CDR3 protein is CASSYSDRLLGKNIQYF. Here the CDR3 DNA reads TGTGCCAGCAGTTATTCGGATCGTCTCTTGGGCAAAAACATTCAGTACTTC.

This clonotype was observed many times. The chain has TRBV15 and TRBJ1-1, with 9 bases identical to TRBD1. Germline lookup yields CDR1 LNHNV and CDR2 YYDKDF (reference sequence). The CDR3 runs to 20 residues. With V trimmed by 2 bases and J by 7 bases, 23 bases remained unmatched. The CDR3, as DNA: TGTGCCACCAGCAGACAATCGTACACAGGGGGCTCTACACGGACCCGTGAAGCTTTCTTT. Its protein is CATSRQSYTGGSTRTREAFF.

This clonotype was counted ten times or more. The CDR3 nucleotides read TGTGCCAGCAAACTTAGCGGGAGGGAAGAGACCCAGTACTTC. Its protein is CASKLSGREETQYF. The chain employs TRBV14 and TRBJ2-5, with 11 nucleotides matching TRBD2. The CDR3 is made up of 14 amino acids. Looked up from germline, CDR1 is SGHDN and CDR2 is FVKESK. The J segment lost 3 bases and the V segment lost 7 bases, leaving 4 bases of the junction unmatched.

A remark on this clonotype: One end of the junction does not line up with germline, which may come from a read error. The V and J genes are TRBV7-3 and TRBJ2-7; D is undetermined. In germline, CDR1 is SGHTA, CDR2 FQGTGA. The CDR3 contains 13 residues. The CDR3 DNA is TGTGCCAGCAGCTTATACGTCGGCCACGAGCAGCACTTC. Protein sequence: CASSLYVGHEQHF.

The count of this clonotype is one. The V and J genes are TRBV20-1 and TRBJ2-7; D not resolved. The CDR3 sequence is 13 residues long. V lost 5 bases, J lost 7 bases, and 18 bases lay in between. The germline gives CDR1 DFQATT, CDR2 SNEGSKA (reference sequence). The CDR3 nucleotides are TGCAGTGCTGTCTTTTTCGCTTCTGGGGAGCAGTACTTC. It specifies CSAVFFASGEQYF.

This clonotype was picked up many times. V gene TRBV9 combines with J gene TRBJ2-1; the D call may be TRBD1 or TRBD2 (5 bases each). Trimming stripped 3 bases from V and 6 bases from J, with 13 bases between. The CDR3 covers 14 residues. CDR1 and CDR2 from the germline V gene are SGDLS and YYNGEE. The CDR3 sequence is CASSAQTGGNEQFF. The CDR3 nucleotides are TGTGCCAGCAGCGCCCAGACTGGGGGCAATGAGCAGTTCTTC.

The CDR3 sequence is CSASGRNYGYTF. CDR3 nucleotides: TGCAGTGCTAGTGGCAGAAACTATGGCTACACCTTC. V is TRBV20-1 and J is TRBJ1-2; D not resolved. The CDR3 runs 12 residues. Deletions cut 3 bases from V and 2 bases from J, with 7 bases between. CDR1 is DFQATT and CDR2 is SNEGSKA in the germline V gene (reference sequence).

The sample holds a few counts of this clonotype. The V and J genes are TRBV25-1 and TRBJ1-2, with 7 bases that match TRBD1. The CDR3 has 17 amino acids. Germline trimming cut 1 base from V and 3 bases from J; bases unmatched to any gene: 11. Germline V gene lookup returns CDR1 MGHDK and CDR2 SYGVNS. CDR3 sequence reads: CASSESGRGSRHYGYTF. As DNA, the CDR3 is TGTGCCAGCAGTGAATCCGGCAGGGGGTCTAGGCACTATGGCTACACCTTC.

There are many counts of this clonotype. CDR3 region: CASSLRQGHTEAFF. CDR3 DNA: TGCGCCAGCAGCCTAAGACAGGGCCACACTGAAGCTTTCTTT. The chain recombines TRBV4-3 with TRBJ1-1, with 7 nucleotides matching TRBD1. V lost 4 bases and J lost 3; bases outside the gene matches: 5. Germline CDR1 and CDR2: LGHNA and YSLEER. There are 14 residues in the CDR3.

This clonotype was detected ten times or more. The V and J genes are TRBV7-3 and TRBJ2-1; 7 bases are a match to TRBD2. Germline lookup yields CDR1 SGHTA and CDR2 FQGTGA. The CDR3 totals 14 residues. Trimming took 3 bases from V and 5 from J; bases not matched to a gene: 4. This CDR3 reads CASSFDSGDNEQFF. The CDR3 coding sequence is TGTGCCAGCAGCTTTGACAGCGGGGACAATGAGCAGTTCTTC.

This chain uses TRBV25-1 with TRBJ2-2; a weak D match, TRBD1 (6 bases). V lost 5 bases to trimming and J lost 6 bases, with 16 bases between them. The CDR3 loop spans 15 amino acids. CDR1 is MGHDK, CDR2 SYGVNS, per germline. CDR3 nucleotide sequence: TGTGCCAGCAGTTTATCAGTAGGGGGAGCCGGGGAGCTGTTTTTT. Translating gives CASSLSVGGAGELFF.

The chain is built from TRBV19 and TRBJ1-6, with D possibly matching TRBD1 (5 bases). The CDR3 runs to 13 residues. Trimming left V 4 bases short and J 13 bases short, with 14 bases between. The germline V gene encodes CDR1 LNHDA and CDR2 SQIVND (reference sequence). As DNA, the CDR3 is TGTGCCAGTAGTAAAGCCTCTTCAGGGCCCCTCCACTTT. This sequence encodes CASSKASSGPLHF.

CDR3 residues: CASSLGGGLWEQYF. As DNA, the CDR3 is TGTGCCAGCAGTTTAGGCGGGGGGCTGTGGGAGCAGTACTTC. The chain employs TRBV27 and TRBJ2-7; TRBD2 agrees at 8 bases. CDR1 and CDR2 from the germline V gene are MNHEY and SMNVEV (reference sequence). V shed 2 bases and J 7 bases; nucleotides not matched to a gene: 7. The CDR3 extends over 14 amino acids.

This clonotype has at least ten counts. V usage is TRBV6-5 and J usage is TRBJ2-3; D gene uncertain. The V end lost 8 bases, the J end lost 6 bases, and 9 bases lay between the germline ends. The length of the CDR3 is 11 residues. Germline CDR1 is MNHEY and CDR2 is SVGAGI. CDR3 DNA: TGTGCCAGCGGCCCTCCCGATACGCAGTATTTT. Its protein is CASGPPDTQYF.

This clonotype was counted many times. The chain carries TRBV7-8 and TRBJ2-7; D might be TRBD1 (6 bases). Trimming stripped 0 bases from V and 3 bases from J, with 12 bases between. CDR3 size: 15 residues. Germline loops: CDR1 SGHVS, CDR2 FQNEAQ. CDR3 DNA sequence: TGTGCCAGCAGCTTAGCCGGACAGAAGGACTACGAGCAGTACTTC. It is translated as CASSLAGQKDYEQYF.

The chain has TRBV7-2 and TRBJ1-1; a possible D gene is TRBD1 (6 bases). The CDR3 extends over 14 amino acids. Germline V CDR1 and CDR2: SGHTA, FQGNSA. Trimming pared 5 bases from V and 2 bases from J, leaving 12 bases between. CDR3: CASSKGQINTEAFF. In nucleotides, the CDR3 is TGTGCCAGCAGCAAAGGACAGATTAACACTGAAGCTTTCTTT.

This clonotype was recorded at least ten times. The V gene is TRBV5-5, the J gene TRBJ1-1, with TRBD1 as a possible D gene (5 bases). This CDR3 has 15 amino acids. Trimming left V 2 bases short and J 3 bases short, with 14 bases between. Germline V gene data show CDR1 as SGHKS and CDR2 as YYEKEE (reference sequence). In nucleotides, the CDR3 is TGTGCCAGCAGCTTAGGAGAGGGGAGCTACACTGAAGCTTTCTTT. Its protein is CASSLGEGSYTEAFF.

The chain joins TRBV9 to TRBJ2-5, with no clear D. With 4 bases removed from V and 5 bases from J, the gap between germline ends came to 12 bases. The CDR3 has 13 amino acids. Per germline, CDR1 SGDLS and CDR2 YYNGEE. The CDR3 nucleotides read TGTGCCAGCAGCCTCATGGGGATCGAGACCCAGTACTTC. It specifies CASSLMGIETQYF.

This rearrangement joins TRBV20-1 to TRBJ1-2; possible D gene TRBD1, 6 bases. Germline CDR1 reads DFQATT; CDR2 reads SNEGSKA (reference sequence). The CDR3 runs to 15 residues. Trimming took 4 bases from V and 2 from J, leaving 17 bases between them. For the CDR3, the DNA is TGCAGTGCTACCCCTGGGGGCGCACTAAACTATGGCTACACCTTC. Amino acid sequence: CSATPGGALNYGYTF.

This clonotype was observed a handful of times. This chain connects TRBV5-4 to TRBJ2-5; TRBD2 aligns across 8 bases. Trimming removed 0 bases from V and 2 bases from J; junction bases left unmatched: 15. CDR1 and CDR2 from the germline V gene are SGHNT and YYREEE (reference sequence). This CDR3 spans 19 amino acids. The chain's CDR3 is CASSLGPRGGNTKQETQYF. The CDR3 DNA is TGTGCCAGCAGCTTGGGGCCACGGGGGGGAAATACTAAGCAAGAGACCCAGTACTTC.

The chain is built from TRBV6-5 and TRBJ2-5; TRBD1 agrees at 8 bases. Losses at the gene ends were 2 bases for V and 5 bases for J; bases not matched to a gene: 7. CDR1 and CDR2 (germline): MNHEY, SVGAGI. CDR3 size: 15 residues. The CDR3 reads CASSYKKRTGETQYF. For the CDR3, the DNA is TGTGCCAGCAGTTACAAAAAGAGGACAGGGGAGACCCAGTACTTC.

This clonotype has more than one count but fewer than ten. This may be a read error, as it is one base from a much larger clone. CDR3 sequence: CSASSTGAFF. The CDR3 bases are TGCAGTGCTAGCAGCACTGGAGCTTTCTTT. The chain combines TRBV20-1 with TRBJ1-1; no firm D call. The V gene's germline CDR1 is DFQATT and CDR2 SNEGSKA (reference sequence). CDR3 length: 10 amino acids.

V usage is TRBV7-9 and J usage is TRBJ2-5, with D uncertain. Germline CDR1 is SEHNR and CDR2 is FQNEAQ (reference sequence). This CDR3 is built from 13 residues. Trimming removed 5 bases from V and 3 bases from J, with 10 bases in between. The CDR3 sequence: CASSPRSEETQYF. The CDR3 DNA reads TGTGCCAGCAGCCCCCGTAGTGAAGAGACCCAGTACTTC.